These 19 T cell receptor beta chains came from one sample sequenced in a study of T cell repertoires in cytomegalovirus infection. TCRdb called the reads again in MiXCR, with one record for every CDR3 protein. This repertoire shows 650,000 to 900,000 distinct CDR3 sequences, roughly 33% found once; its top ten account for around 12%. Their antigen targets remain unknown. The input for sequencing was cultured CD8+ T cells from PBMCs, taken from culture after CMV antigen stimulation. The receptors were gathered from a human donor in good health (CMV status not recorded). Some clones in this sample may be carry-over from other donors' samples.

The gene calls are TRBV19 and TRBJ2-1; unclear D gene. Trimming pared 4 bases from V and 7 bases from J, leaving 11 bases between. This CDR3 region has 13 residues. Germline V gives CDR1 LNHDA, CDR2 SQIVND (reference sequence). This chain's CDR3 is CASSSSTTNEQFF. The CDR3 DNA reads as TGTGCCAGTAGTAGCTCTACTACAAATGAGCAGTTCTTC. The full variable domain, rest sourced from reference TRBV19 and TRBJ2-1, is DGGITQSPKYLFRKEGQNVTLSCEQNLNHDAMYWYRQDPGQGLRLIYYSQIVNDFQKGDIAEGYSVSREKKESFPLTVTSAQKNPTAFYLCASSSSTTNEQFFGPGTRLTVL.

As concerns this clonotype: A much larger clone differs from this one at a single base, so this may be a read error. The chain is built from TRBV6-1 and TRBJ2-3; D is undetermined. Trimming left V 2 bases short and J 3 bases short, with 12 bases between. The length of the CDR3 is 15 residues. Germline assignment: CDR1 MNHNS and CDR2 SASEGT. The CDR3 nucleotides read TGTGCCAGCAGTGAAATGGGGTATGTGACAGATACGCAGTATTTT. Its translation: CASSEMGYVTDTQYF.

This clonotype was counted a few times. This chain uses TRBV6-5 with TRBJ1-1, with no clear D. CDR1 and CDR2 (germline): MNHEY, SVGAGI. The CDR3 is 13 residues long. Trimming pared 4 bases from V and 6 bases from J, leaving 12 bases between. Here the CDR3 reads CASSLNPGAEAFF. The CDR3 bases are TGTGCCAGCAGTTTGAACCCTGGAGCTGAAGCTTTCTTT.

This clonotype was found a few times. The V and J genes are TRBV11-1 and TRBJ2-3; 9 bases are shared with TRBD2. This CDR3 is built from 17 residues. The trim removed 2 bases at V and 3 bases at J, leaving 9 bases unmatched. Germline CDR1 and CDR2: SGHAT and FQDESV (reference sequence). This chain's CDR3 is CASSLLDGGGATDTQYF. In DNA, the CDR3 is TGTGCCAGCAGCTTACTGGATGGCGGGGGGGCGACAGATACGCAGTATTTT.

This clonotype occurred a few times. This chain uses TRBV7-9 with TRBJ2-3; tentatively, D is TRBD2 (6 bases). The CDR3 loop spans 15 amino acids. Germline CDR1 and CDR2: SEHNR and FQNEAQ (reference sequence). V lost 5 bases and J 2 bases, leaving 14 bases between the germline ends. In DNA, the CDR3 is TGTGCCAGCAGCCCCGGGGTAGCGGACACAGATACGCAGTATTTT. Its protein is CASSPGVADTDTQYF.

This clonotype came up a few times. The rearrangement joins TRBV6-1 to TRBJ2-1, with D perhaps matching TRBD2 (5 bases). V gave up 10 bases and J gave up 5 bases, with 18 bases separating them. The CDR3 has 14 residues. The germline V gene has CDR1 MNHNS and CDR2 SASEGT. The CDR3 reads CATSHRGIDNEQFF. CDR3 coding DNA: TGTGCCACTTCCCACAGAGGGATCGACAATGAGCAGTTCTTC.

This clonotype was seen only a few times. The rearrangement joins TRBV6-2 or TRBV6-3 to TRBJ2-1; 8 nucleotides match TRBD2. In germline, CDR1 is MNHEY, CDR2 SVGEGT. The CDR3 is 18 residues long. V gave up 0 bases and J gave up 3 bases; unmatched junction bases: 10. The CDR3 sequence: CASSYSTGSGGLYNEQFF. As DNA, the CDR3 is TGTGCCAGCAGTTACTCCACGGGCAGCGGGGGTCTCTACAATGAGCAGTTCTTC.

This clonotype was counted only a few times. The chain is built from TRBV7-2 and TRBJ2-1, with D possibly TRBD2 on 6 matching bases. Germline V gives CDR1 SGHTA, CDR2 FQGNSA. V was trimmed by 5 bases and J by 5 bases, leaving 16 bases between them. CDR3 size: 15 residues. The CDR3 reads CASSLLRGWNNEQFF. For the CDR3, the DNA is TGTGCCAGCAGCCTCTTACGGGGGTGGAACAATGAGCAGTTCTTC.

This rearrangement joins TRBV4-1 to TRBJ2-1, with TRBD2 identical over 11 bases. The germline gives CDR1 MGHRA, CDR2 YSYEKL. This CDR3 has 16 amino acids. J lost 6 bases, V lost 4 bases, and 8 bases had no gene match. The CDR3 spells CASSRLLAGGSNEQFF. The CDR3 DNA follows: TGCGCCAGCAGCCGCCTCCTAGCGGGGGGCAGCAATGAGCAGTTCTTC.

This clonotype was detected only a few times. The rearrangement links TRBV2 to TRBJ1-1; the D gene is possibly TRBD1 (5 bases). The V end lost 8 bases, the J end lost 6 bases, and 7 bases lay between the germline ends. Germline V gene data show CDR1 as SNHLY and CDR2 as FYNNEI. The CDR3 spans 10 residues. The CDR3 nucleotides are TGTGCCAGCGCGGGGGCTGAAGCTTTCTTT. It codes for CASAGAEAFF.

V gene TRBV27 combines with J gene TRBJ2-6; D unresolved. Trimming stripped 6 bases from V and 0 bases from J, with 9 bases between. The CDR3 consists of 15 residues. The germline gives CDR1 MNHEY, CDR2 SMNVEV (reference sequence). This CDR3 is CASSSPYSGANVLTF. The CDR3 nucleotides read TGTGCCAGCAGCTCTCCATACTCTGGGGCCAACGTCCTGACTTTC.

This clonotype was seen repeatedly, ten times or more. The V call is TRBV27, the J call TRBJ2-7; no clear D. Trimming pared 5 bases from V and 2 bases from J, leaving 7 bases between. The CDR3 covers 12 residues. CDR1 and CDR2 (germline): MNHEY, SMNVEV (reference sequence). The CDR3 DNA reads TGTGCCAGCAGTCCCGCTCCCTACGAGCAGTACGTC. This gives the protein CASSPAPYEQYV.

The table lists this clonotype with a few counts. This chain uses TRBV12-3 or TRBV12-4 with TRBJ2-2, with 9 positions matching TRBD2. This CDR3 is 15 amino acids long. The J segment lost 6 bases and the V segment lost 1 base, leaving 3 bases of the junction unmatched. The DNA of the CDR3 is TGTGCCAGCAGTTTAGTCCTAGCGGGGCCCGGGGAGCTGTTTTTT. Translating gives CASSLVLAGPGELFF.

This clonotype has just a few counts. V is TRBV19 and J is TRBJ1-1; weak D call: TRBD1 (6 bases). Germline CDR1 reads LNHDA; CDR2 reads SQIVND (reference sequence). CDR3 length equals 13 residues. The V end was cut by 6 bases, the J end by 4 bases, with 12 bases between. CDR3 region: CASRTGGGTEAFF. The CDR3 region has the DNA TGTGCCAGTAGAACAGGAGGGGGCACTGAAGCTTTCTTT.

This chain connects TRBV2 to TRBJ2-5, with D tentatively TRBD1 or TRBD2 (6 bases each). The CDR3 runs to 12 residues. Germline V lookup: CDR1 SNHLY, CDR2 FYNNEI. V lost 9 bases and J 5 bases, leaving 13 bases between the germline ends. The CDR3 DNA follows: TGTGCCAGTTTTGGGGGGCTTGAGACCCAGTACTTC. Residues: CASFGGLETQYF. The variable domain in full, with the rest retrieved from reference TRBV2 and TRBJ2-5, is EPEVTQTPSHQVTQMGQEVILRCVPISNHLYFYWYRQILGQKVEFLVSFYNNEISEKSEIFDDQFSVERPDGSNFTLKIRSTKLEDSAMYFCASFGGLETQYFGPGTRLLVL.

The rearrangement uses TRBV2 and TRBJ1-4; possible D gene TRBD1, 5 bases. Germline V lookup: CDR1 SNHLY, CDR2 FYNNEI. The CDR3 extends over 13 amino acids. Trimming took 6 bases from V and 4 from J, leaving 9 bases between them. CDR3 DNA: TGTGCCAGCAGCAGACAGCATAATGAAAAACTGTTTTTT. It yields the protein CASSRQHNEKLFF.

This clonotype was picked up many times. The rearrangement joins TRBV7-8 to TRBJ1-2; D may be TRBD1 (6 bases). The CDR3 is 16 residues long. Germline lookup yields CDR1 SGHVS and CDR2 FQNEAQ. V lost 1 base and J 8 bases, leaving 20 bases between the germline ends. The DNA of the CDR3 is TGTGCCAGCAGCTTAGACCCCCCAGGGGCTTTAGACGGCTACACCTTC. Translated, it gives CASSLDPPGALDGYTF.

The CDR3 loop is CASSYVRGDNNEQFF. The CDR3 region has the DNA TGTGCCAGCAGTTACGTCAGGGGGGATAACAATGAGCAGTTCTTC. This rearrangement joins TRBV6-6 to TRBJ2-1; weak D call: TRBD1 (7 bases). The CDR3 sequence is 15 residues long. V dropped 2 bases and J dropped 5 bases, with 13 bases sitting between them. The germline gives CDR1 MNHNY, CDR2 SVGAGI (reference sequence).

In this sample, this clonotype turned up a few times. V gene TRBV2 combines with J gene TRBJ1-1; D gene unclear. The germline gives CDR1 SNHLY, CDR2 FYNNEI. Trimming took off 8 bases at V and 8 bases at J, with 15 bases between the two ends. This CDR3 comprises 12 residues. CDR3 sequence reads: CASGGPWAEAFF. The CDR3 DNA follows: TGTGCCAGCGGTGGACCTTGGGCAGAAGCTTTCTTT.